One sample yielded the 4 T cell receptor beta chains listed below, sequenced in a study of blood T cells in healthy people across ages. Alongside a J-beta primer mix, a sample-barcoded 5' primer served in a second PCR lasting roughly 6 to 11 cycles. Each CDR3 protein is one row after TCRdb ran MiXCR on the 5' RACE reads. The repertoire includes some 700,000 distinct CDR3 sequences, roughly 41% of them detected once, and around 20% sits in the top ten. What was sequenced was blood. These receptor sequences come from an older woman in good health.

The chain carries TRBV27 and TRBJ1-6, with unresolved D. CDR3 length equals 17 residues. The germline V gene has CDR1 MNHEY and CDR2 SMNVEV (reference sequence). Between the trimmed V and J ends, which lost 5 bases and 6 bases, there was a span of 20 bases. CDR3 nucleotides: TGTGCCAGCAGTAGGAGGAGGGCTACAGATTTTAATTCACCCCTCCACTTT. This codes for CASSRRRATDFNSPLHF.

The V call is TRBV25-1, the J call TRBJ1-2; D is uncertain. The CDR3 covers 15 residues. Germline V gene sequence: CDR1 MGHDK, CDR2 SYGVNS. Trimming removed 4 bases from V and 2 bases from J, with 14 bases in between. The CDR3 bases are TGTGCCAGCAGTGGCTCCTCCCCCTTGAACTATGGCTACACCTTC. Translating gives CASSGSSPLNYGYTF.

This clonotype was seen only once. The chain recombines TRBV29-1 with TRBJ2-1; D ambiguous. The CDR3 consists of 13 residues. CDR1 and CDR2 from the germline V gene are SQVTM and ANQGSEA. V gave up 4 bases and J gave up 0 bases, with 7 bases separating them. The CDR3 reads CSVGASSYNEQFF. CDR3 nucleotides: TGCAGCGTTGGGGCGAGCTCCTACAATGAGCAGTTCTTC.

As regards this clonotype: A single base separates this from a much larger clone, so it may be a read error. This chain links TRBV29-1 with TRBJ2-5; a possible D gene is TRBD2 (6 bases). This CDR3 is 15 amino acids long. Germline CDR1 SQVTM, CDR2 ANQGSEA. The ends were cut back, 3 bases at V and 5 bases at J, with 19 bases in the middle. For the CDR3, the DNA is TGCAGCGTTGAGATCGCGGGACGCCATTCGGAGACCCAGTACTTC. Its translation: CSVEIAGRHSETQYF.